The 9 T cell receptor beta chains in this list originate from one sample, sequenced in a study of blood T cells in healthy people across ages. Alongside a J-beta primer mix, a sample-barcoded 5' primer served in a second PCR lasting roughly 7 to 11 cycles. TCRdb reanalysed the 5' RACE reads using MiXCR and keeps one entry per CDR3 protein. The sample holds approximately 800,000 distinct CDR3 sequences, about 61% seen once. The sequenced sample was blood. These receptor sequences come from a man aged 35 to 55 in good health.

The chain is built from TRBV7-2 and TRBJ2-4; D is uncertain. V lost 3 bases, J lost 3 bases, and 12 bases lay in between. Germline V lookup: CDR1 SGHTA, CDR2 FQGNSA. CDR3 size: 15 residues. CDR3 coding DNA: TGTGCCAGCAGCTTCCTAGGTTTCGGCAAAAACATTCAGTACTTC. Protein sequence: CASSFLGFGKNIQYF.

The chain is built from TRBV4-1 and TRBJ1-2, with D perhaps matching TRBD1 (5 bases). The germline V gene has CDR1 MGHRA and CDR2 YSYEKL. V was trimmed by 3 bases and J by 3 bases, leaving 20 bases between them. The CDR3 extends over 17 amino acids. For the CDR3, the DNA is TGCGCCAGCAGCCACAGAAAGGGGAGAGTTGCGGACTATGGCTACACCTTC. As protein: CASSHRKGRVADYGYTF.

The CDR3 here is CASPISLLDGRGVGGYTF. CDR3 bases: TGTGCCAGCCCTATCTCTCTTCTCGACGGCAGGGGAGTTGGAGGCTACACCTTC. The chain recombines TRBV7-2 with TRBJ1-2; D perhaps matches TRBD1 (6 bases). Per germline, CDR1 SGHTA and CDR2 FQGNSA. V lost 8 bases, J lost 8 bases, and 33 bases lay in between. The CDR3 spans 18 residues. Looking up the rest from reference TRBV7-2 and TRBJ1-2 gives the full variable domain: GAGVSQSPSNKVTEKGKDVELRCDPISGHTALYWYRQSLGQGLEFLIYFQGNSAPDKSGLPSDRFSAERTGGSVSTLTIQRTQQEDSAVYLCASPISLLDGRGVGGYTFGSGTRLTVV.

This clonotype was counted only a few times. The chain couples TRBV9 to TRBJ2-5; 7 bases map to TRBD1. Trimming took 5 bases from V and 5 from J; bases not matched to a gene: 12. The CDR3 covers 15 residues. Germline loops: CDR1 SGDLS, CDR2 YYNGEE. CDR3 sequence (DNA): TGTGCCAGCAGTAATCAAGGGGGCTTCGGGGAGACCCAGTACTTC. Its translation is CASSNQGGFGETQYF.

This chain links TRBV28 with TRBJ2-7; maybe TRBD1 (6 bases). CDR1 is MDHEN, CDR2 SYDVKM, per germline. The CDR3 spans 15 residues. The V end was cut by 3 bases, the J end by 1 base, with 13 bases between. As DNA, the CDR3 is TGTGCCAGCAGTTTCGTTCTGGACAGTTCCTACGAGCAGTACTTC. Translation: CASSFVLDSSYEQYF.

The table lists this clonotype with a count of one. V and J are TRBV7-9 and TRBJ2-1; weak D call: TRBD1 (6 bases). The J call is doubtful: the DNA matches TRBJ2-7 better. From germline, CDR1 is SEHNR and CDR2 FQNEAQ (reference sequence). This CDR3 is built from 13 residues. The CDR3 sequence: CASGARGYNEQYF. The CDR3 DNA is TGTGCCAGCGGAGCCAGGGGCTACAATGAGCAGTACTTC.

This clonotype appeared a few times. V gene TRBV5-5 combines with J gene TRBJ2-7; 9 bases match TRBD1. The trim removed 4 bases at V and 3 bases at J, leaving 2 bases unmatched. The length of the CDR3 is 13 residues. In germline, CDR1 is SGHKS, CDR2 YYEKEE (reference sequence). The CDR3 coding sequence is TGTGCCAGCAGCGGGACAGGGAACTACGAGCAGTACTTC. Its translation is CASSGTGNYEQYF.

Notes on this clonotype: A single base separates this from a much larger clone, so it may be a read error. This chain connects TRBV4-3 to TRBJ2-7, with 9 nucleotides matching TRBD1. V shed 1 base, J shed 5 bases, and the junction held 3 bases outside the gene matches. The germline V gene has CDR1 LGHNA and CDR2 YSLEER. The CDR3 has 14 amino acids. CDR3 loop: CASSQVRQGDEQYF. The CDR3 DNA reads as TGCGCCAGCAGCCAAGTCAGACAGGGGGACGAGCAGTACTTC.

V usage is TRBV5-1 and J usage is TRBJ2-5, with a weak D call TRBD2 (5 bases). The germline gives CDR1 SGHRS, CDR2 YFSETQ. The CDR3 is made up of 17 amino acids. Trimming took off 0 bases at V and 3 bases at J, with 18 bases between the two ends. The CDR3 sequence is CASSLVPGRGSKETQYF. The CDR3 DNA follows: TGCGCCAGCAGCTTGGTTCCGGGTCGGGGTTCCAAAGAGACCCAGTACTTC.